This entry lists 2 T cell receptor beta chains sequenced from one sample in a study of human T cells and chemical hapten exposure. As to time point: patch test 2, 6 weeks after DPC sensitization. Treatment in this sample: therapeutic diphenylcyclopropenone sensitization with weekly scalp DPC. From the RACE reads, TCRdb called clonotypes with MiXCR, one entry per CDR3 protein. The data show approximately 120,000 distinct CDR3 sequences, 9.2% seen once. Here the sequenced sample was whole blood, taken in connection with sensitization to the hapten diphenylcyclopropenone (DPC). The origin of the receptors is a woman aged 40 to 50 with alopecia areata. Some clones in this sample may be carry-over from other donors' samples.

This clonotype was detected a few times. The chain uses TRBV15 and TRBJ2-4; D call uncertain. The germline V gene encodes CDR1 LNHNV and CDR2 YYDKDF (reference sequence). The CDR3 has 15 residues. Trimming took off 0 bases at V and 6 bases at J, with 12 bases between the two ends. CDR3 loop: CATSRDGLGPNIQYF. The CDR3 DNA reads TGTGCCACCAGCAGAGATGGCCTAGGGCCAAACATTCAGTACTTC.

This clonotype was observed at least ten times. CDR3 loop: CATSDLRTGEETQYF. DNA of the CDR3: TGTGCCACCAGTGATTTGAGGACAGGGGAAGAGACCCAGTACTTC. V is TRBV24-1 and J is TRBJ2-5; 9 bases line up with TRBD1. CDR1 is KGHDR and CDR2 is SFDVKD in the germline V gene. With 0 bases clipped from V and 3 bases from J, the junction kept 1 base outside the gene matches. The CDR3 runs 15 residues.